This T cell receptor beta chain stems from a study of blood T cell repertoires in COVID-19 (dated by TCRdb to about 2020). Broadly, across the study: The collaborator samples originated in the United States, Italy and Spain and spanned the acute and convalescent phases of COVID-19. The material from the prospective study consisted of cDNA or gDNA derived from T cells, B-cell-depleted T cells, or PBMCs. The dataset comprised deeply sampled blood TCRbeta repertoires from subjects exposed to, actively infected with, or recovered from COVID-19. The repertoires were made available in a free public database intended to serve as a resource for research on the immune response to SARS-CoV-2. Samples came from the ongoing ImmuneRACE study (first 160 participants) plus 1,254 subjects from 6 global collaborators. A de-identified subject ID, COVID-19 status, age in years and sex were almost always included in the sample metadata. HLA class I and class II types, where available, came from metadata supplied by the sample provider rather than from assay-based typing. Study-level results and caveats: How much clinical and demographic metadata was included differed by source and by participant, and the metadata was provided uncurated.

From the cysteine through the phenylalanine, the CDR3 covers 14 amino acids. The read is trimmed to its CDR3 DNA, 42 bases read in frame from base 1. The junction carries 15 bases between V and J, which are trimmed by 8 bases and 1 base respectively. The CDR1 and CDR2 encoded by the germline V gene are MDHEN and SYDVKM. Of note for this clone: It has no known antigen specificity. Base qualities are missing; no much larger clone stands one base away.

TCRbeta CDR3 regions were amplified from genomic DNA by means of the immunoSEQ Assay, a bias-controlled multiplex PCR. For the original study's pipeline: Within the assay, amplification of reference gene primers was used to estimate how many nucleated cells each sample contained. To quantify the absolute abundance of each unique TCRbeta CDR3 rearrangement, sequence reads were collapsed and filtered. For each sample, productive Simpson clonality was calculated by taking the square root of Simpson's diversity index across productive rearrangements. TCRdb's version of the immuneACCESS table is confined to in-frame rearrangements and falls short of the full clone set. An unresolved V gene accounts for under half of the shortfall where checked; the remainder is of unknown origin. The V and J calls and clone size are taken from that table; D and trimming were inferred from the DNA. Present in this sample are more than 80,000 clones, 70% to 90% of which were seen just once. The ten largest clones take up less than 2% of the sample.

The collaborating institutions used their own protocols to collect whole blood in K2EDTA tubes. For TCRbeta analysis, collaborators shipped samples in one of three forms: frozen whole blood, isolated PBMCs, or DNA extracted from either of those sample types. The sequencing input was peripheral blood. This sequence uses TRBV28 and TRBJ2-7, with TRBD2 as a weak D call on 6 bases. The clonotype comes from a man older than 75 with acute or convalescent COVID-19. Read as DNA, the sequence is TGTGCCAGCTGGGAGGTTGGAGGGTCCTACGAGCAGTACTTC. Translated, this gives CASWEVGGSYEQYF.